Below are 18 T cell receptor beta chains sequenced from a single sample in a study of TIL therapy for anti-PD-1-resistant metastatic lung cancer (dated by TCRdb to the early 2020s). The sample's time point label, decoded: pre-treatment sample, taken before nivolumab and TIL therapy. The immunoSEQ v3 hsTCRB kit was used to amplify TCR beta CDR3 regions from genomic DNA through bias-controlled multiplex PCR. TCRdb obtained this table from immuneACCESS and retained in-frame rearrangements with V and J assigned. These tables miss some clones; where compared with another copy, unresolved V genes account for less than half of the shortfall, and the remainder is unexplained. A total of some 60,000 clones appear in this sample, 69% of them only once. The ten largest clones take up around 6.6% of the sample. The source was blood, collected at baseline. These receptors were obtained from a person aged 25-85 years with non-small cell lung cancer.

The J gene is TRBJ2-5, the V gene TRBV5-5, with D perhaps matching TRBD1 (7 bases). This CDR3 is 15 amino acids long. Germline CDR1 and CDR2: SGHKS and YYEKEE (reference sequence). V shed 4 bases and J shed 4 bases, with 17 bases lying between them. CDR3 residues: CASSPQGGESETQYF. CDR3 bases: TGTGCCAGCAGCCCCCAGGGGGGCGAGTCAGAGACCCAGTACTTC.

V and J are TRBV29-1 and TRBJ2-7; 8 bases line up with TRBD1. Trimming took 8 bases from V and 0 from J; bases not matched to a gene: 6. Germline V gene data show CDR1 as SQVTM and CDR2 as ANQGSEA. This CDR3 region has 13 residues. The CDR3 here is CSFRTGSSYEQYF. The CDR3 DNA is TGCAGCTTTCGGACAGGGAGCTCCTACGAGCAGTACTTC.

This chain uses TRBV2 with TRBJ2-1; D uncertain. V shed 6 bases and J shed 8 bases, with 20 bases lying between them. The CDR3 length is 15 residues. Germline V gene sequence: CDR1 SNHLY, CDR2 FYNNEI. The CDR3 nucleotides are TGTGCCAGCAGAGACGCTAGTAGGCCGTACGATGAGCAGTTCTTC. Its translation: CASRDASRPYDEQFF.

This rearrangement joins TRBV6-6 to TRBJ2-1, with 8 bases lining up with TRBD2. CDR1 is MNHNY, CDR2 SVGAGI, per germline (reference sequence). This CDR3 is 15 amino acids long. With 7 bases clipped from V and 2 bases from J, the junction kept 7 bases outside the gene matches. CDR3: CASIGSGSTYNEQFF. DNA of the CDR3: TGTGCCAGCATAGGGAGCGGGAGTACCTACAATGAGCAGTTCTTC.

DNA for the CDR3: TGTGCCACCAGCAGAGATTTGGACAGGGGGGCAAAACTGTTTTTT. Translating it yields CATSRDLDRGAKLFF. This chain links TRBV15 with TRBJ1-4, with 10 positions matching TRBD1. CDR1 and CDR2 from the germline V gene are LNHNV and YYDKDF (reference sequence). The CDR3 is 15 residues long. Trimming at V came to 0 bases and at J to 10 bases, leaving 5 bases not matched to a gene.

This chain joins TRBV6-1 and TRBJ1-1; D uncertain. V dropped 7 bases and J dropped 1 base, with 7 bases sitting between them. CDR1 is MNHNS, CDR2 SASEGT, per germline. The CDR3 extends over 12 amino acids. CDR3 nucleotide sequence: TGTGCCAGCACGGCTGCGAACACTGAAGCTTTCTTT. Residues: CASTAANTEAFF.

The chain recombines TRBV7-9 with TRBJ2-1, with D perhaps matching TRBD2 (6 bases). V was clipped by 1 base and J by 9 bases, with 13 bases between them. The CDR3 has 14 residues. From germline, CDR1 is SEHNR and CDR2 FQNEAQ (reference sequence). The CDR3 nucleotides read TGTGCCAGCAGCTTAGGGGGGGACCTTATTGAGCAGTTCTTC. This translates into CASSLGGDLIEQFF.

The chain links TRBV7-9 to TRBJ2-3, with TRBD2 matching 8 bases. CDR1 and CDR2 (germline): SEHNR, FQNEAQ (reference sequence). The CDR3 has 14 amino acids. J was trimmed by 5 bases and V by 8 bases; bases with no gene match: 9. CDR3 in amino acids: CASGTGTSLDTQYF. The CDR3 DNA is TGTGCCAGCGGGACCGGGACTAGTTTAGATACGCAGTATTTT.

The chain has TRBV7-3 and TRBJ2-1; 15 nucleotides line up with TRBD2. V was clipped by 4 bases and J by 4 bases; unmatched bases: 2. There are 16 residues in the CDR3. The germline gives CDR1 SGHTA, CDR2 FQGTGA. The CDR3 DNA follows: TGTGCCAGCAGCTCCGGGACTAGCGGGAGGTACAATGAGCAGTTCTTC. This translates into CASSSGTSGRYNEQFF.

The rearrangement joins TRBV5-5 to TRBJ1-5; 8 bases fit TRBD1. V dropped 3 bases and J dropped 5; count of bases not matched to a gene: 7. Germline V gene data show CDR1 as SGHKS and CDR2 as YYEKEE (reference sequence). The CDR3 sequence is 15 residues long. In DNA, the CDR3 is TGTGCCAGCAGCTCCGATGGGACAGGCCATCAGCCCCAGCATTTT. As protein: CASSSDGTGHQPQHF.

The rearrangement uses TRBV5-1 and TRBJ2-5; D gene uncertain. Germline CDR1 and CDR2: SGHRS and YFSETQ. Trimming removed 1 base from V and 2 bases from J, with 9 bases in between. The CDR3 consists of 14 residues. CDR3 nucleotide sequence: TGCGCCAGCAGCTTGTATGTACCACAAGAGACCCAGTACTTC. Translation: CASSLYVPQETQYF.

The rearrangement uses TRBV13 and TRBJ1-2; D is unresolved. Deletions cut 1 base from V and 4 bases from J, with 4 bases between. CDR3 length: 12 residues. In germline, CDR1 is PRHDT, CDR2 FYEKMQ (reference sequence). CDR3 coding DNA: TGTGCCAGCAGCTTAGCAGGCTATGGCTACACCTTC. Its protein product is CASSLAGYGYTF. Looking up the rest from reference TRBV13 and TRBJ1-2 gives the full variable domain: AAGVIQSPRHLIKEKRETATLKCYPIPRHDTVYWYQQGPGQDPQFLISFYEKMQSDKGSIPDRFSAQQFSDYHSELNMSSLELGDSALYFCASSLAGYGYTFGSGTRLTVV.

This clone was seen a few times. V and J are TRBV4-1 and TRBJ2-7; 10 bases line up with TRBD2. Losses at the gene ends were 0 bases for V and 3 bases for J; bases not matched to a gene: 5. Germline V gene sequence: CDR1 MGHRA, CDR2 YSYEKL. CDR3 length: 16 residues. In nucleotides, the CDR3 is TGCGCCAGCAGCCAAGATAGGACTAGCGGCAGCTACGAGCAGTACTTC. Encoded protein: CASSQDRTSGSYEQYF.

The chain couples TRBV5-1 to TRBJ1-1, with D perhaps TRBD1 (5 bases). V lost 1 base and J lost 5, with 9 bases in between. The CDR3 spans 13 residues. Germline lookup yields CDR1 SGHRS and CDR2 YFSETQ. CDR3 DNA: TGCGCCAGCAGCTTGATTTCAGGGACTGAAGCTTTCTTT. Translation gives CASSLISGTEAFF.

The chain has TRBV7-3 and TRBJ1-1; maybe TRBD1 (6 bases). Germline-derived CDR1 and CDR2 are SGHTA and FQGTGA. V was pared by 1 base and J by 3 bases, with 15 bases between. This CDR3 has 16 amino acids. Written as DNA, the CDR3 is TGTGCCAGCAGCTTAAATGCGGGGGCCCGCTACACTGAAGCTTTCTTT. Translated: CASSLNAGARYTEAFF. Complete variable domain (other parts from reference TRBV7-3 and TRBJ1-1): GAGVSQTPSNKVTEKGKYVELRCDPISGHTALYWYRQSLGQGPEFLIYFQGTGAADDSGLPNDRFFAVRPEGSVSTLKIQRTERGDSAVYLCASSLNAGARYTEAFFGQGTRLTVV.

This chain links TRBV29-1 with TRBJ1-1; 9 bases align to TRBD1. CDR3 size: 12 residues. The V gene's germline CDR1 is SQVTM and CDR2 ANQGSEA. V was clipped by 6 bases and J by 3 bases; unmatched bases: 2. The CDR3 DNA follows: TGCAGCGTGGGGGACAGGGACACTGAAGCTTTCTTT. This sequence encodes CSVGDRDTEAFF.

This clone came up once. The V call is TRBV7-9, the J call TRBJ1-1; D remains ambiguous. CDR3 length: 12 amino acids. V dropped 3 bases and J dropped 0 bases, with 2 bases sitting between them. Germline CDR1 is SEHNR and CDR2 is FQNEAQ (reference sequence). As DNA, the CDR3 is TGTGCCAGCAGCTTTATGAACACTGAAGCTTTCTTT. Translating it yields CASSFMNTEAFF.

This sequence joins TRBV7-9 and TRBJ2-5; D may be TRBD1 (5 bases). The V gene's germline CDR1 is SEHNR and CDR2 FQNEAQ (reference sequence). With 2 bases removed from V and 2 bases from J, the gap between germline ends came to 9 bases. This CDR3 has 14 residues. CDR3 nucleotides: TGTGCCAGCAGCTTAAATCAGGGACAAGAGACCCAGTACTTC. It codes for CASSLNQGQETQYF.